Detailed here is one T cell receptor (beta chain). This sample was taken from a study of shared clonotypes between healthy human individuals. Between the trimmed V and J ends, which lost 6 bases and 4 bases, there was a span of 12 bases. This CDR3 region has 12 residues. Germline CDR1 SQVTM, CDR2 ANQGSEA. The method was immunoSEQ multiplex PCR; TCRdb's version includes in-frame clones alone and lacks a portion of them. The data show 980,000 or so clones, with approximately 76% seen just once and roughly 1.5% held by the top ten. The TCR comes from a young man in good health. The V call is TRBV29-1, the J call TRBJ1-1; TRBD1 is a possible D gene (6 bases). Sequenced input: memory CD4+ T cells sorted from blood. Subset reported: CD45RA-negative fraction. CDR3 in DNA: TGCAGCGTGAGAATAGGGGGCACTGAAGCTTTCTTT. Its protein is CSVRIGGTEAFF. Full variable domain (missing parts from reference TRBV29-1 and TRBJ1-1): SAVISQKPSRDICQRGTSLTIQCQVDSQVTMMFWYRQQPGQSLTLIATANQGSEATYESGFVIDKFPISRPNLTFSTLTVSNMSPEDSSIYLCSVRIGGTEAFFGQGTRLTVV.